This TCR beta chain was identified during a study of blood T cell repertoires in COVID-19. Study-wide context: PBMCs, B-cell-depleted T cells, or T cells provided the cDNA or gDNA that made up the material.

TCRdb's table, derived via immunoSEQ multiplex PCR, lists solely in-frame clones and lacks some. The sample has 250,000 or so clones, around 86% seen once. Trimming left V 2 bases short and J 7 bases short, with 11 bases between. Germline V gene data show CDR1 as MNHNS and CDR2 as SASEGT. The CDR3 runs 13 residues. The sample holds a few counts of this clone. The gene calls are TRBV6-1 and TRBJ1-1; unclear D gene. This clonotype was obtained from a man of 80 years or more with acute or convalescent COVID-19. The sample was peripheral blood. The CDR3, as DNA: TGTGCCAGCAGTGAACGGGGTCGGGGTGAAGCTTTCTTT. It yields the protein CASSERGRGEAFF.